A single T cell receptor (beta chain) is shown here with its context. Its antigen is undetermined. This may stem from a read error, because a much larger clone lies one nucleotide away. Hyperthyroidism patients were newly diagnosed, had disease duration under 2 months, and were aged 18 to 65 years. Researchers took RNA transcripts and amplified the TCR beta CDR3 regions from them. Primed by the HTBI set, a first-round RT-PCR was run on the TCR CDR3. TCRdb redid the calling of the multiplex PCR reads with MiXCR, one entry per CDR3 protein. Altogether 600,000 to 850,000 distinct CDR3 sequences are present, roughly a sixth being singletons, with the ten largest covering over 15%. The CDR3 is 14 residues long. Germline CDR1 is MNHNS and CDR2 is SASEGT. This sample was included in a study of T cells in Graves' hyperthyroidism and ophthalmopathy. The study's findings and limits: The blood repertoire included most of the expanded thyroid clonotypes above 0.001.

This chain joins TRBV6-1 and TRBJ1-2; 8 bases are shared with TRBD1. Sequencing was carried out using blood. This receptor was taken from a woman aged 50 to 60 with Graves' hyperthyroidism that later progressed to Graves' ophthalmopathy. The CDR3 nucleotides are TGTGCCAGCCTCGGACAGGGAGTACAATATGGCTACGCCTTC. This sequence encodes CASLGQGVQYGYAF.